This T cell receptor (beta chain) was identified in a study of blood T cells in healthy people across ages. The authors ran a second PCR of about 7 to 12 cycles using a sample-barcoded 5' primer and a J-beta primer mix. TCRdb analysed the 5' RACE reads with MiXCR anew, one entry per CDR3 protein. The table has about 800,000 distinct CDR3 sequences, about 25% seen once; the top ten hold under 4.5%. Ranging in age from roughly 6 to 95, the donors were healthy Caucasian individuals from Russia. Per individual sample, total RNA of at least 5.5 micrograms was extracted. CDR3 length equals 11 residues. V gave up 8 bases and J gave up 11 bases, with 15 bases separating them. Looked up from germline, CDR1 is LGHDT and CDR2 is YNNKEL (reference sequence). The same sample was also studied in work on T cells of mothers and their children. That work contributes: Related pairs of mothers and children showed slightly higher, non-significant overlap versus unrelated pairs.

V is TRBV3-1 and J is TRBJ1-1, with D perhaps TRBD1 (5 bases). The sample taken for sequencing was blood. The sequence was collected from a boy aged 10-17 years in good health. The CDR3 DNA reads TGTGCCAGCTGGCAGGGCTCTTCCGCTTTCTTT. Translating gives CASWQGSSAFF.